This T cell receptor (beta chain) was found in a study of Tregs in tolerant kidney transplant recipients. Profiling relied on immunoSEQ multiplex PCR, and the TCRdb table lists in-frame clones only, not all of them. The table shows a few thousand clones, with roughly 89% occurring only once. Comment on this clone: Its antigen is unknown.

Looked up from germline, CDR1 is SGDLS and CDR2 is YYNGEE. The CDR3 contains 15 residues. Trimming took 3 bases from V and 12 from J, leaving 22 bases between them. This clonotype was sampled from a human patient who received a combined kidney and bone marrow transplant. The chain uses TRBV9 and TRBJ2-1, with D maybe TRBD2 (7 bases). The sequences come from Tregs from blood cultured with allogeneic cells, collected before the transplant. The CDR3 DNA is TGTGCCAGCAGCGACGGGACTACTCCACAAGGGGGGCAGTTCTTC. This sequence encodes CASSDGTTPQGGQFF. Full variable domain (outside the CDR3, taken from reference TRBV9 and TRBJ2-1): DSGVTQTPKHLITATGQRVTLRCSPRSGDLSVYWYQQSLDQGLQFLIQYYNGEERAKGNILERFSAQQFPDLHSELNLSSLELGDSALYFCASSDGTTPQGGQFFGPGTRLTVL.